These 32 T cell receptor beta chains were all obtained from the same sample, sequenced in a study of vaccination and CD4 T cells after COVID-19. Sequence data for DNA of cultured CD4+ T cells were generated by the Oncomine TCR Beta short-read assay. TCRdb processed the PCR reads anew with MiXCR; each CDR3 protein has one entry. The sample carries under 20,000 distinct CDR3 sequences, 43% recorded once. No antigen is known for these receptors. The treatment denotes: approximately 10-day PBMC culture with coronavirus spike peptide pools or control peptides (ViraFEST assay). Sequencing was performed on CD4+ T cells from blood, cultured in vitro, taken after SARS-CoV-2 vaccination. The receptor set was obtained from a human donor who had recovered from COVID-19.

In this sample, this clonotype turned up a few times. The chain has TRBV19 and TRBJ1-6; the D is unclear. The CDR3 spans 14 residues. The germline V gene has CDR1 LNHDA and CDR2 SQIVND (reference sequence). V lost 5 bases, J lost 9 bases, and 14 bases lay in between. CDR3 loop: CASSGILEGSPLHF. The CDR3 coding sequence is TGTGCCAGTAGTGGGATTTTAGAAGGTTCACCCCTCCACTTT.

This clonotype occurred a few times. V is TRBV6-5 and J is TRBJ1-2; no reliable D call. With 2 bases removed from V and 4 bases from J, the gap between germline ends came to 20 bases. Germline lookup yields CDR1 MNHEY and CDR2 SVGAGI. The length of the CDR3 is 17 residues. The DNA for the CDR3 is TGTGCCAGCAGTTACAGTTTTGTGGGCACGGGGAGCTATGGCTACACCTTC. Protein product: CASSYSFVGTGSYGYTF.

The sample holds a few counts of this clonotype. J is TRBJ1-2 and V is TRBV7-2; TRBD1 matches 7 bases. The ends lost 5 bases at V and 4 bases at J; junction bases unmatched: 7. Germline V gene data show CDR1 as SGHTA and CDR2 as FQGNSA. The CDR3 runs to 14 residues. CDR3: CASSHPDRPYGYTF. The CDR3 coding sequence is TGTGCCAGCAGCCACCCGGACAGGCCCTATGGCTACACCTTC.

The chain employs TRBV7-9 and TRBJ2-3, with no clear D. V was clipped by 5 bases and J by 2 bases, with 2 bases between them. This CDR3 has 11 amino acids. From germline, CDR1 is SEHNR and CDR2 FQNEAQ (reference sequence). In DNA form, the CDR3 reads TGTGCCAGCAGCCTCACAGATACGCAGTATTTT. Translating gives CASSLTDTQYF.

This chain connects TRBV6-1 to TRBJ1-1; no reliable D call. Trimming took off 6 bases at V and 5 bases at J, with 16 bases between the two ends. This CDR3 has 14 amino acids. Per the germline V gene, CDR1 is MNHNS and CDR2 is SASEGT. As DNA, the CDR3 is TGTGCCAGCAGGCCGAGCACCAGTTTAACTGAAGCTTTCTTT. Translated, it gives CASRPSTSLTEAFF.

This clonotype was seen a handful of times. This chain joins TRBV20-1 and TRBJ1-3; no firm D call. CDR3 length: 12 residues. Germline CDR1 DFQATT, CDR2 SNEGSKA (reference sequence). The V end was cut by 0 bases, the J end by 3 bases, with 3 bases between. The CDR3 loop reads CSARDDGNTIYF. The CDR3, as DNA: TGCAGTGCTAGAGATGATGGAAACACCATATATTTT.

V is TRBV11-2 and J is TRBJ2-7, with D maybe TRBD2 (5 bases). This CDR3 is built from 15 residues. Trimming pared 4 bases from V and 3 bases from J, leaving 16 bases between. CDR1 is SGHAT and CDR2 is FQNNGV in the germline V gene. This chain's CDR3 is CASSSKIGDFYEQYF. The CDR3 bases are TGTGCCAGCAGCTCAAAAATCGGGGATTTCTACGAGCAGTACTTC.

This clonotype turned up a few times. V and J are TRBV28 and TRBJ2-7; 7 nucleotides line up with TRBD1. Germline V CDR1 and CDR2: MDHEN, SYDVKM. The CDR3 consists of 13 residues. Trimming took 10 bases from V and 1 from J; bases not matched to a gene: 7. CDR3 nucleotides: TGTGCCACCGAGACAGGGCCGTCCTACGAGCAGTACTTC. The encoded protein is CATETGPSYEQYF. The entire variable domain, with the rest obtained from reference TRBV28 and TRBJ2-7, is as follows: DVKVTQSSRYLVKRTGEKVFLECVQDMDHENMFWYRQDPGLGLRLIYFSYDVKMKEKGDIPEGYSVSREKKERFSLILESASTNQTSMYLCATETGPSYEQYFGPGTRLTVT.

About this clonotype itself: The final CDR3 position lacks the conserved phenylalanine or tryptophan, pointing to a likely read error. The chain combines TRBV20-1 with TRBJ1-1, with D unclear. In germline, CDR1 is DFQATT, CDR2 SNEGSKA (reference sequence). The CDR3 is 13 amino acids. V was shortened by 6 bases and J by 1 base, with 12 bases between the two germline ends. Written as DNA, the CDR3 is TGCAGTGCACCGCGGCCTTCGAACACTGAAGCTTTCTTA. It codes for CSAPRPSNTEAFL.

This clonotype was found a few times. The chain links TRBV20-1 to TRBJ2-2, with 8 bases matching TRBD2. CDR3 length equals 15 residues. From germline, CDR1 is DFQATT and CDR2 SNEGSKA (reference sequence). Trimming took 4 bases from V and 0 from J; bases not matched to a gene: 4. DNA of the CDR3: TGCAGTGCTACCCGGGGGGGCGCGAACACCGGGGAGCTGTTTTTT. The encoded protein is CSATRGGANTGELFF.

The chain recombines TRBV15 with TRBJ1-6; D not certain. This CDR3 contains 15 residues. Looked up from germline, CDR1 is LNHNV and CDR2 is YYDKDF (reference sequence). With 0 bases removed from V and 6 bases from J, the gap between germline ends came to 9 bases. The CDR3 sequence: CATSRDRDGNSPLHF. DNA of the CDR3: TGTGCCACCAGCAGAGACCGGGATGGTAATTCACCCCTCCACTTT.

This clonotype was recorded only once. This sequence joins TRBV7-2 and TRBJ1-4, with D uncertain. Germline V gives CDR1 SGHTA, CDR2 FQGNSA. There are 15 residues in the CDR3. The V end lost 5 bases, the J end lost 7 bases, and 17 bases lay between the germline ends. The CDR3, as DNA: TGTGCCAGCAGCCCAAAAGTGGGCAACGGTGAAAAACTGTTTTTT. It encodes CASSPKVGNGEKLFF.

V usage is TRBV27 and J usage is TRBJ2-7, with D possibly called TRBD1 or TRBD2 (5 bases each). The CDR3 spans 14 residues. CDR1 is MNHEY and CDR2 is SMNVEV in the germline V gene (reference sequence). Trimming removed 6 bases at V and 6 bases at J, with 18 bases between. CDR3 DNA: TGTGCCAGCAGCCTTGAGATGGGACGGGGCGAGCAGTACTTC. This sequence encodes CASSLEMGRGEQYF.

In nucleotides, the CDR3 is TGTGCCTGGAGTAGGGGAGCTAACTATGGCTACACCTTC. Encoded protein: CAWSRGANYGYTF. V and J are TRBV30 and TRBJ1-2, with D possibly matching TRBD1 (5 bases). The CDR3 is 13 residues long. V lost 2 bases, J lost 0 bases, and 7 bases lay in between. Per germline, CDR1 GTSNPN and CDR2 SVGIG (reference sequence).

The V call is TRBV15, the J call TRBJ2-1; 8 bases line up with TRBD2. This CDR3 is built from 17 residues. After removal of 1 base from V and 2 bases from J, the junction contained 7 bases not matched to a gene. Germline lookup yields CDR1 LNHNV and CDR2 YYDKDF (reference sequence). For the CDR3, the DNA is TGTGCCACCAGCAGAGTACGGGGAGCGGGGGCCTACAATGAGCAGTTCTTC. Protein sequence: CATSRVRGAGAYNEQFF.

A single count supports this clonotype. V is TRBV6-2 or TRBV6-3 and J is TRBJ2-3; D unresolved. Germline loops: CDR1 MNHEY, CDR2 SVGEGT. V was shortened by 6 bases and J by 0 bases, with 10 bases between the two germline ends. CDR3 length: 14 amino acids. Written as DNA, the CDR3 is TGTGCCAGCAGCTATCGGGCTAGCACAGATACGCAGTATTTT. This codes for CASSYRASTDTQYF.

The sample holds a few counts of this clonotype. The chain joins TRBV6-2 or TRBV6-3 to TRBJ1-5; D remains unclear. The CDR3 sequence is 13 residues long. The V gene lost 0 bases and the J gene lost 6 bases, with 6 bases spanning the gap. Germline V lookup: CDR1 MNHEY, CDR2 SVGEGT. The CDR3 region has the DNA TGTGCCAGCAGTTACTCGATGGCTCAGCCCCAGCATTTT. Encoded protein: CASSYSMAQPQHF.

The chain combines TRBV6-5 with TRBJ1-1; no clear D gene. Germline V CDR1 and CDR2: MNHEY, SVGAGI. The CDR3 runs 14 residues. The ends were cut back, 2 bases at V and 0 bases at J, with 7 bases in the middle. The CDR3 DNA is TGTGCCAGCAGTTACCGGACGGTGAACACTGAAGCTTTCTTT. Translation: CASSYRTVNTEAFF.

This clonotype has more than one count but fewer than ten. The V call is TRBV12-3 or TRBV12-4, the J call TRBJ1-6; D perhaps matches TRBD1 (6 bases). Trimming shortened V by 1 base and J by 7 bases, and 8 bases separated the two germline ends. The CDR3 has 14 amino acids. The CDR3 sequence is CASSLGGQNSPLHF. The CDR3 DNA reads TGTGCCAGCAGTTTAGGGGGGCAAAATTCACCCCTCCACTTT.

Only a few counts were recorded for this clonotype. This CDR3 reads CSARAAKDTEAFF. DNA for the CDR3: TGCAGTGCTAGAGCGGCGAAGGACACTGAAGCTTTCTTT. The genes are TRBV20-1 and TRBJ1-1; D unclear. CDR1 and CDR2 (germline): DFQATT, SNEGSKA (reference sequence). This CDR3 is 13 amino acids long. V was cut by 1 base and J by 3 bases, with 9 bases left in between.

This clonotype has more than one count but fewer than ten. This chain links TRBV7-8 with TRBJ1-1; the D is unclear. From germline, CDR1 is SGHVS and CDR2 FQNEAQ. The CDR3 extends over 14 amino acids. V was clipped by 1 base and J by 4 bases, with 10 bases between them. The CDR3 DNA reads TGTGCCAGCAGCTTAGAACCCGGGCCCACTGAAGCTTTCTTT. It is translated as CASSLEPGPTEAFF.

The V and J genes are TRBV24-1 and TRBJ1-2; 7 bases fit TRBD1. Per germline, CDR1 KGHDR and CDR2 SFDVKD. The CDR3 extends over 16 amino acids. V dropped 11 bases and J dropped 4; count of bases not matched to a gene: 18. CDR3 in amino acids: CASARDSSNAGYGYTF. For the CDR3, the DNA is TGTGCCAGTGCCCGGGACAGCTCCAATGCGGGCTATGGCTACACCTTC.

This clonotype has just a few counts. The V and J genes are TRBV6-1 and TRBJ1-1; D unresolved. The CDR3 extends over 14 amino acids. The germline CDR1 and CDR2 sequences are MNHNS and SASEGT. Trimming left V 0 bases short and J 0 bases short, with 5 bases between. CDR3 loop: CASSEARMNTEAFF. The CDR3 nucleotides read TGTGCCAGCAGTGAAGCACGGATGAACACTGAAGCTTTCTTT.

The chain is built from TRBV20-1 and TRBJ1-5, with TRBD1 matching 9 bases. The length of the CDR3 is 19 residues. The germline gives CDR1 DFQATT, CDR2 SNEGSKA (reference sequence). The J segment lost 6 bases and the V segment lost 1 base, leaving 19 bases of the junction unmatched. In nucleotides, the CDR3 is TGCAGTGCTAGAGCCATTGCGCTACCGGGACAGGGTCTAGGTCAGCCCCAGCATTTT. Protein product: CSARAIALPGQGLGQPQHF.

The rearrangement joins TRBV20-1 to TRBJ1-1; D may be TRBD1 (6 bases). Germline V gene lookup returns CDR1 DFQATT and CDR2 SNEGSKA (reference sequence). V was shortened by 1 base and J by 6 bases, with 9 bases between the two germline ends. This CDR3 region has 12 residues. Here the CDR3 DNA reads TGCAGTGCTAGAGCAGGGGCCGCTGAAGCTTTCTTT. The encoded protein is CSARAGAAEAFF.

As DNA, the CDR3 is TGTGCCAGCAGTTCCCCACACAGAGCCCAGCCCCAGCATTTT. As protein: CASSSPHRAQPQHF. This chain connects TRBV6-2 or TRBV6-3 to TRBJ1-5, with D uncertain. Germline V lookup: CDR1 MNHEY, CDR2 SVGEGT. The CDR3 runs to 14 residues. V was shortened by 4 bases and J by 7 bases, with 14 bases between the two germline ends.

By share, this clonotype ranks as medium-sized. This sequence joins TRBV7-2 and TRBJ2-5, with 8 bases fitting TRBD2. J lost 10 bases, V lost 5 bases, and 6 bases had no gene match. Looked up from germline, CDR1 is SGHTA and CDR2 is FQGNSA. The CDR3 covers 12 residues. The CDR3 loop is CASSQLAGDQYF. The CDR3 DNA reads TGTGCCAGCAGCCAGCTAGCGGGCGACCAGTACTTC. Complete variable domain (other parts from reference TRBV7-2 and TRBJ2-5): GAGVSQSPSNKVTEKGKDVELRCDPISGHTALYWYRQSLGQGLEFLIYFQGNSAPDKSGLPSDRFSAERTGGSVSTLTIQRTQQEDSAVYLCASSQLAGDQYFGPGTRLLVL.

This clonotype has more than one count but fewer than ten. V usage is TRBV20-1 and J usage is TRBJ2-7; 7 bases line up with TRBD2. The length of the CDR3 is 14 residues. J gave up 3 bases and V 3 bases, and 8 bases lay outside the gene matches. Looked up from germline, CDR1 is DFQATT and CDR2 is SNEGSKA (reference sequence). The CDR3 loop is CSARRLAAYYEQYF. CDR3 bases: TGCAGTGCTAGGAGGCTAGCGGCGTACTACGAGCAGTACTTC.

This clonotype was counted only a few times. This rearrangement joins TRBV7-2 to TRBJ2-5, with 8 bases matching TRBD2. V lost 5 bases, J lost 5 bases, and 13 bases stayed unmatched. Germline assignment: CDR1 SGHTA and CDR2 FQGNSA. This CDR3 region has 16 residues. CDR3 loop: CASSNLVSGGRETQYF. The CDR3 region has the DNA TGTGCCAGCAGCAACCTGGTGAGCGGGGGCCGGGAGACCCAGTACTTC. The full variable domain, with the rest looked up from reference TRBV7-2 and TRBJ2-5, is GAGVSQSPSNKVTEKGKDVELRCDPISGHTALYWYRQSLGQGLEFLIYFQGNSAPDKSGLPSDRFSAERTGGSVSTLTIQRTQQEDSAVYLCASSNLVSGGRETQYFGPGTRLLVL.

This clonotype has a handful of counts. The V call is TRBV10-3, the J call TRBJ2-1, with 9 bases identical to TRBD1. Trimming cost V 5 bases and J 3 bases; bases outside gene matches: 5. This CDR3 contains 15 residues. CDR1 is ENHRY and CDR2 is SYGVKD in the germline V gene. The CDR3 DNA is TGTGCCATCAGTTCGACAGGGGGGGACTACAATGAGCAGTTCTTC. It codes for CAISSTGGDYNEQFF.

The chain combines TRBV7-2 with TRBJ2-7, with 7 bases identical to TRBD1. The CDR3 runs to 14 residues. Trimming took 1 base from V and 1 from J; bases not matched to a gene: 1. Germline lookup yields CDR1 SGHTA and CDR2 FQGNSA. The CDR3 sequence is CASSLGGQSYEQYF. The CDR3 coding sequence is TGTGCCAGCAGCTTAGGGGGACAGTCCTACGAGCAGTACTTC.

By share of the sample, this clonotype is medium-sized (0.01 to 0.1%). The CDR3 loop is CSAPVLLSYEQYF. For the CDR3, the DNA is TGCAGTGCTCCTGTCCTACTTAGTTACGAGCAGTACTTC. V gene TRBV20-1 combines with J gene TRBJ2-7; D remains ambiguous. Germline V gene sequence: CDR1 DFQATT, CDR2 SNEGSKA (reference sequence). V lost 5 bases and J lost 4, with 15 bases in between. This CDR3 has 13 amino acids.